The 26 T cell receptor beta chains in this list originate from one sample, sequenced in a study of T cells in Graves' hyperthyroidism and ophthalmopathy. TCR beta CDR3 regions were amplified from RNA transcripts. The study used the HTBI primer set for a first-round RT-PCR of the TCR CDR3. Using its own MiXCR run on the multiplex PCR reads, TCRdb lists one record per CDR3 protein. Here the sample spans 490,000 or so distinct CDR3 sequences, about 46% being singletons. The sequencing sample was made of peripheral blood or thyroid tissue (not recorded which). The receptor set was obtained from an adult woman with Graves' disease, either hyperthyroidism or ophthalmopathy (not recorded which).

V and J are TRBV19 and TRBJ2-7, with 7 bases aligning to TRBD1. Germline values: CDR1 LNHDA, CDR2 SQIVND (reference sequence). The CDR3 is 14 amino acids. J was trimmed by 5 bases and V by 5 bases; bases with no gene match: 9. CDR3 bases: TGTGCCAGTAGTGCCGACAGGGATGTCGACGAGCAGTACTTC. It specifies CASSADRDVDEQYF.

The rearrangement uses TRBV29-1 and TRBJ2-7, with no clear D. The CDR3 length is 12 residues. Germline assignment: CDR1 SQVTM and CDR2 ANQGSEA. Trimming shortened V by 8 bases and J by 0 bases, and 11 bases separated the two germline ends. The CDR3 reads CSLDVDSYEQYF. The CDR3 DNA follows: TGCAGCTTGGACGTCGACTCCTACGAGCAGTACTTC.

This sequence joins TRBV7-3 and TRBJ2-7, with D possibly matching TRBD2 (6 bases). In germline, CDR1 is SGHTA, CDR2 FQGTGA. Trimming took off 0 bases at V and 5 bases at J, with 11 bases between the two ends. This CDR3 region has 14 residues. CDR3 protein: CASSLTGTGDEQYF. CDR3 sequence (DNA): TGTGCCAGCAGCTTAACCGGGACGGGAGACGAGCAGTACTTC.

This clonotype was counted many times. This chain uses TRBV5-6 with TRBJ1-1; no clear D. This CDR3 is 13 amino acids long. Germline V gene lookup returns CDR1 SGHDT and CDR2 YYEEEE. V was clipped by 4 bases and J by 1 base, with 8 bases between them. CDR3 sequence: CASSTDTNTEAFF. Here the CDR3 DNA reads TGTGCCAGCAGCACCGACACGAACACTGAAGCTTTCTTT.

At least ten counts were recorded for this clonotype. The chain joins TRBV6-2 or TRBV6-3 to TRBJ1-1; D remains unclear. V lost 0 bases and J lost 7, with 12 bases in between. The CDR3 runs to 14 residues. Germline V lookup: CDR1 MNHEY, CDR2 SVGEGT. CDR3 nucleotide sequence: TGTGCCAGCAGTTACTCGGGCAGGAAGATTGAAGCTTTCTTT. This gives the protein CASSYSGRKIEAFF.

Here the CDR3 reads CASSAPEGRDRGTYEQYF. Written as DNA, the CDR3 is TGTGCCAGCAGTGCGCCGGAGGGGAGGGACAGGGGGACCTACGAGCAGTACTTC. The chain couples TRBV25-1 to TRBJ2-7; TRBD1 matches at 11 bases. There are 18 residues in the CDR3. The ends lost 4 bases at V and 2 bases at J; junction bases unmatched: 13. The germline gives CDR1 MGHDK, CDR2 SYGVNS.

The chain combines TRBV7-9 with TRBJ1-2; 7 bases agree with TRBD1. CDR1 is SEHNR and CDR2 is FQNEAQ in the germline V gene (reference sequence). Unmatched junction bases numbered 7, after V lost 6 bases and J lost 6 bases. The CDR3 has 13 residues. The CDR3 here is CASSQQGLHGYTF. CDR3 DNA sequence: TGTGCCAGCAGTCAACAGGGGCTACATGGCTACACCTTC.

CDR3: CASGGPSGANVLTF. CDR3 in DNA: TGTGCCAGTGGGGGACCCTCTGGGGCCAACGTCCTGACTTTC. The chain uses TRBV19 and TRBJ2-6; TRBD1 or TRBD2 may be the D gene (5 bases each). The germline gives CDR1 LNHDA, CDR2 SQIVND (reference sequence). Trimming pared 8 bases from V and 0 bases from J, leaving 8 bases between. CDR3 length equals 14 residues.

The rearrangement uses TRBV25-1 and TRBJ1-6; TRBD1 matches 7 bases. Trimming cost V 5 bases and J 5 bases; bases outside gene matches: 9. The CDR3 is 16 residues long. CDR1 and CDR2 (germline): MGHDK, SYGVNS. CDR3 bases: TGTGCCAGCAGTCGTCACCGACAGGGAAATAATTCACCCCTCCACTTT. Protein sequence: CASSRHRQGNNSPLHF.

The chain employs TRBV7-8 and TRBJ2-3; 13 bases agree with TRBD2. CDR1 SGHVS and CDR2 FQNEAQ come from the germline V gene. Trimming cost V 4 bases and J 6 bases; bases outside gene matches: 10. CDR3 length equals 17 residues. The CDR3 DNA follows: TGTGCCAGCAGCTCCTTGCTACTAGCGGGAGGGGGGGATACGCAGTATTTT. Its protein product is CASSSLLLAGGGDTQYF.

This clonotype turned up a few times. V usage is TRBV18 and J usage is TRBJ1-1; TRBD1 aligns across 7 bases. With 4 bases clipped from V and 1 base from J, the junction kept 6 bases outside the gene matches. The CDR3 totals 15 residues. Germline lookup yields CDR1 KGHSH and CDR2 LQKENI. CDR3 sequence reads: CASSQQGQRNTEAFF. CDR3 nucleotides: TGTGCCAGCTCACAACAGGGACAGCGGAACACTGAAGCTTTCTTT.

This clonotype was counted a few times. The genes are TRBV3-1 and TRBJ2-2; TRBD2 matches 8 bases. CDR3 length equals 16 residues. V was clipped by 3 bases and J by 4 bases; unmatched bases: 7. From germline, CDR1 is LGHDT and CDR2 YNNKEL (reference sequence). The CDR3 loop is CASSHLREGLTGELFF. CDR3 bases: TGTGCCAGCAGCCATCTACGGGAGGGCCTCACCGGGGAGCTGTTTTTT.

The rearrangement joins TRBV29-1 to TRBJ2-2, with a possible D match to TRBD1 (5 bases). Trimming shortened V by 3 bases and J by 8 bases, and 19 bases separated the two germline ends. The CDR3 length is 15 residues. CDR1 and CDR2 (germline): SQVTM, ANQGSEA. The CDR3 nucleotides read TGCAGCGTTGAGCTGGGGAAGGGGATCGCAGGGGAGCTGTTTTTT. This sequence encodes CSVELGKGIAGELFF.

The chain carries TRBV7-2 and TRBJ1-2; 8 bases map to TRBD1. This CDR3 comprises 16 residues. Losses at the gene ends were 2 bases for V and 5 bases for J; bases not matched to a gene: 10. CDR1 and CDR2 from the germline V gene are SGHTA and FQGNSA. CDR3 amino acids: CASSLLGGYRGYGYTF. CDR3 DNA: TGTGCCAGCAGCTTACTGGGAGGTTACAGGGGGTATGGCTACACCTTC.

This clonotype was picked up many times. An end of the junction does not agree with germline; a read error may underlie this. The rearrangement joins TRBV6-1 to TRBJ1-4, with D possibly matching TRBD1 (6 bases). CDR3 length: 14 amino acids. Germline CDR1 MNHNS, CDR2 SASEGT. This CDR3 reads CASSEGTIGEKLFF. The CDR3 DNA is TGTGCCAGCAGCGAAGGGACAATTGGAGAAAAACTGTTTTTT.

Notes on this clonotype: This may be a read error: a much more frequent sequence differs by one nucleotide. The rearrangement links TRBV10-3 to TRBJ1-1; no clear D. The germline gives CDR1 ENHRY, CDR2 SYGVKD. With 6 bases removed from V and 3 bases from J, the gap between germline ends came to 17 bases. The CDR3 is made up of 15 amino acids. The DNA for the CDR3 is TGTGCCATCAGAATCACTCCGGGCTCCGACACTGAAGCTTTCTTT. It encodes CAIRITPGSDTEAFF.

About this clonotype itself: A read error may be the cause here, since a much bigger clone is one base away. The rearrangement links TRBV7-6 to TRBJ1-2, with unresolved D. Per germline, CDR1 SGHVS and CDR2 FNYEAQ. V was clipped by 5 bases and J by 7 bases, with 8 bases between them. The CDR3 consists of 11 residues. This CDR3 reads CASSASGGYTF. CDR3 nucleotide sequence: TGTGCCAGCAGCGCGAGTGGTGGCTACACCTTC.

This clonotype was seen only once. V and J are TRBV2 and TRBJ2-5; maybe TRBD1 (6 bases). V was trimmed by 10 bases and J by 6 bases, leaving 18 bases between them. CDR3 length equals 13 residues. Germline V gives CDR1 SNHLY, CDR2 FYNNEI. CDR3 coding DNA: TGTGCCAACTACCGGGACACCGGGAAGACCCAGTACTTC. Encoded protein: CANYRDTGKTQYF.

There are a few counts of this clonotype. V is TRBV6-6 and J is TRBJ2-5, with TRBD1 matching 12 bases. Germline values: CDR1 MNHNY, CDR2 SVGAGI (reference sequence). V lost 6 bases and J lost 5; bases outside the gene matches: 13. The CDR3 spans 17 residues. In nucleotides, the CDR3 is TGTGCCAGCAGCAAAACCGGGACAGGGGGCCTGGGTGAGACCCAGTACTTC. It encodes CASSKTGTGGLGETQYF.

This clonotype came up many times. CDR3 bases: TGTGCCATCAGTGAGACAGCCGTGAGCTATGGCTACACCTTC. It yields the protein CAISETAVSYGYTF. The rearrangement joins TRBV10-3 to TRBJ1-2; D not certain. The CDR3 consists of 14 residues. Trimming removed 2 bases from V and 4 bases from J, with 11 bases in between. CDR1 is ENHRY, CDR2 SYGVKD, per germline.

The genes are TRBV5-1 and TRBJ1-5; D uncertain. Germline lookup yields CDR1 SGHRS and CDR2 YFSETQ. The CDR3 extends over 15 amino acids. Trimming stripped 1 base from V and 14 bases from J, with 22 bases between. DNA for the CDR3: TGCGCCAGCAGCTTGTCTCTGGGAAGCATTAGCTACGAGCATTTT. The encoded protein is CASSLSLGSISYEHF.

CDR3 sequence (DNA): TGCAGTGCTAGGGGAAGGGGGCGCGTTGATTCACCCCTCCACTTT. Translating it yields CSARGRGRVDSPLHF. The chain employs TRBV20-1 and TRBJ1-6; 7 bases are a match to TRBD1. This CDR3 is built from 15 residues. The ends lost 3 bases at V and 8 bases at J; junction bases unmatched: 10. From germline, CDR1 is DFQATT and CDR2 SNEGSKA (reference sequence).

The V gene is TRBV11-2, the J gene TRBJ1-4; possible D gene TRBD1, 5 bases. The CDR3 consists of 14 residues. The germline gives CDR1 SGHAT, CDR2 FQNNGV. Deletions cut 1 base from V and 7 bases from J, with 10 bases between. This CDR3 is CASSLAGAGEKLFF. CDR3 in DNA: TGTGCCAGCAGCTTAGCTGGGGCAGGTGAAAAACTGTTTTTT.

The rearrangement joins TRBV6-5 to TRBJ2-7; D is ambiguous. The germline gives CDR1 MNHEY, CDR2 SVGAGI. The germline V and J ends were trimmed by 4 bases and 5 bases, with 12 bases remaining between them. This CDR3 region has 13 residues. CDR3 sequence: CASSFRPIDEQYF. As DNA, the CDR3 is TGTGCCAGCAGTTTTAGGCCGATCGACGAGCAGTACTTC.

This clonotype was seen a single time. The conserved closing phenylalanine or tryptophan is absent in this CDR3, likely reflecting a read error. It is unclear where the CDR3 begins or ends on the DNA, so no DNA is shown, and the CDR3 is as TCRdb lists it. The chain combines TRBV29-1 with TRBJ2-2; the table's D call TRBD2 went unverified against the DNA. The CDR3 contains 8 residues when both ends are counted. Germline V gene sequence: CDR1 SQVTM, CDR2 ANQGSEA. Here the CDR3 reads CSVERGGS.

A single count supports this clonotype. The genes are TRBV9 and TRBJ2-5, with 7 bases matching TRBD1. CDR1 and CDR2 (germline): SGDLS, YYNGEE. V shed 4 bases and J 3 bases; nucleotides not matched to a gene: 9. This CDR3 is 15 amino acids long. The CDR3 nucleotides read TGTGCCAGCAGCCCAGATCCGGGACAGAAAGAGACCCAGTACTTC. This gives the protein CASSPDPGQKETQYF.